These 16 T cell receptor beta chains came from one sample sequenced in a study of cytomegalovirus exposure and HLA in healthy donors (dated by TCRdb to the late 2010s). The library was generated by the immunoSEQ multiplex PCR assay. For the multiplex PCR, a mixture combining 60 forward primers for TCR Vbeta segments and 13 reverse primers for TCR Jbeta segments was used. Here the immuneACCESS table is served through TCRdb, limited to in-frame sequences with V and J called. Missing clones are a known gap in these copies; in checked studies unresolved V genes cover under half, and the rest lacks a known reason. The sample yields around 300,000 clones; approximately 85% were counted once. The ten largest make up more than 1.5% of the sample. Sequenced sample: PBMCs. Receptor source: a woman aged 40 to 49 in good health and CMV-seropositive.

The rearrangement links TRBV11-3 to TRBJ2-7; 7 bases line up with TRBD1. Germline CDR1 reads SGHNT; CDR2 reads YENEEA. The junction had 2 bases not matched to a gene; V was cut back by 2 bases and J by 4 bases. The CDR3 is 13 amino acids. In nucleotides, the CDR3 is TGTGCCAGCAGCTTACAGGACAGGTACGAGCAGTACTTC. Translated: CASSLQDRYEQYF.

The V gene is TRBV6-5, the J gene TRBJ2-1, with 7 bases lining up with TRBD1. V trimming: 4 bases; J trimming: 5 bases; junction bases outside the gene matches: 2. The CDR3 totals 13 residues. The germline gives CDR1 MNHEY, CDR2 SVGAGI. Written as DNA, the CDR3 is TGTGCCAGCAGTTTGGGACAGCACAATGAGCAGTTCTTC. It encodes CASSLGQHNEQFF.

The chain links TRBV5-6 to TRBJ1-1; 7 bases are a match to TRBD1. There are 15 residues in the CDR3. Germline V CDR1 and CDR2: SGHDT, YYEEEE. Unmatched junction bases numbered 2, after V lost 0 bases and J lost 0 bases. The CDR3 coding sequence is TGTGCCAGCAGCTTGGTGGGACAGATGAACACTGAAGCTTTCTTT. This codes for CASSLVGQMNTEAFF.

The chain combines TRBV28 with TRBJ2-3; D perhaps matches TRBD1 (5 bases). The germline V gene encodes CDR1 MDHEN and CDR2 SYDVKM. V lost 7 bases to trimming and J lost 8 bases, with 13 bases between them. The CDR3 has 12 amino acids. The CDR3 region has the DNA TGTGCCAGCACCTCCCCAAGGGGTACGCAGTATTTT. This codes for CASTSPRGTQYF.

This chain joins TRBV7-2 and TRBJ1-6; TRBD1 agrees at 9 bases. V gave up 5 bases and J gave up 10 bases; unmatched junction bases: 6. Germline values: CDR1 SGHTA, CDR2 FQGNSA. This CDR3 contains 14 residues. CDR3 in amino acids: CASSPGQGGSPLHF. The CDR3 DNA reads TGTGCCAGCAGCCCGGGACAGGGTGGCTCACCCCTCCACTTT.

This chain links TRBV28 with TRBJ1-6, with D perhaps TRBD1 (5 bases). The CDR3 consists of 14 residues. The V end was cut by 5 bases, the J end by 14 bases, with 19 bases between. Germline V gene sequence: CDR1 MDHEN, CDR2 SYDVKM. The CDR3 region has the DNA TGTGCCAGCAGTCCCCACCAGACAGTCCTTACCCTCCACTTT. Amino acids: CASSPHQTVLTLHF.

This chain links TRBV30 with TRBJ1-5; D gene unclear. The CDR3 extends over 13 amino acids. Trimming left V 2 bases short and J 1 base short, with 6 bases between. Germline CDR1 reads GTSNPN; CDR2 reads SVGIG (reference sequence). CDR3 coding DNA: TGTGCCTGGAGTACAGTAAGCAATCAGCCCCAGCATTTT. Protein: CAWSTVSNQPQHF.

In this sample, this clone turned up a few times. This chain connects TRBV11-2 to TRBJ2-7, with TRBD2 matching over 10 bases. Germline loops: CDR1 SGHAT, CDR2 FQNNGV. The CDR3 spans 14 residues. Unmatched junction bases numbered 7, after V lost 5 bases and J lost 6 bases. Written as DNA, the CDR3 is TGTGCCAGCAGCACTCTAGCGGGAGTGGGCGAGCAGTACTTC. It encodes CASSTLAGVGEQYF.

The gene calls are TRBV11-2 and TRBJ2-1; 8 bases are shared with TRBD2. Unmatched junction bases numbered 12, after V lost 3 bases and J lost 5 bases. CDR1 is SGHAT, CDR2 FQNNGV, per germline. The CDR3 is 17 residues long. The CDR3 region is CASSFREGKRGDNEQFF. The CDR3 DNA reads as TGTGCCAGCAGCTTTCGGGAGGGCAAAAGGGGGGACAATGAGCAGTTCTTC.

The chain employs TRBV12-5 and TRBJ1-1, with a weak D call TRBD1 (6 bases). V gave up 5 bases and J gave up 0 bases, with 10 bases separating them. Germline V gene sequence: CDR1 LGHNT, CDR2 FRNRAP. The CDR3 loop spans 14 amino acids. In DNA form, the CDR3 reads TGTGCTAGTGGTCAGGACAGAATGAACACTGAAGCTTTCTTT. It is translated as CASGQDRMNTEAFF.

As concerns this clone: This specimen includes other DNA sequences encoding the same CDR3. V usage is TRBV18 and J usage is TRBJ2-7; 12 bases are shared with TRBD2. The CDR3 totals 15 residues. Germline trimming cut 3 bases from V and 2 bases from J; bases unmatched to any gene: 2. Germline V lookup: CDR1 KGHSH, CDR2 LQKENI. The CDR3 DNA follows: TGTGCCAGCTCACCCCTAGCGGGAGGGCCCTACGAGCAGTACTTC. It is translated as CASSPLAGGPYEQYF.

The chain combines TRBV18 with TRBJ1-5; D may be TRBD1 (6 bases). The CDR3 length is 15 residues. Germline CDR1 reads KGHSH; CDR2 reads LQKENI. V lost 3 bases and J lost 4, with 13 bases in between. This CDR3 reads CASSPGRQANQPQHF. The CDR3 DNA reads TGTGCCAGCTCACCTGGCCGACAGGCTAATCAGCCCCAGCATTTT. Drawing the rest from reference TRBV18 and TRBJ1-5, the complete variable domain is NAGVMQNPRHLVRRRGQEARLRCSPMKGHSHVYWYRQLPEEGLKFMVYLQKENIIDESGMPKERFSAEFPKEGPSILRIQQVVRGDSAAYFCASSPGRQANQPQHFGDGTRLSIL.

The rearrangement uses TRBV11-2 and TRBJ1-1; D is unresolved. The CDR3 extends over 15 amino acids. V was cut by 7 bases and J by 1 base, with 16 bases left in between. Per germline, CDR1 SGHAT and CDR2 FQNNGV. This chain's CDR3 is CASTLFAGENTEAFF. DNA of the CDR3: TGTGCCAGCACCCTTTTCGCTGGAGAGAACACTGAAGCTTTCTTT.

The chain links TRBV4-2 to TRBJ1-5; TRBD1 is a possible D gene (5 bases). V shed 0 bases and J shed 3 bases, with 9 bases lying between them. The CDR3 length is 15 residues. Germline lookup yields CDR1 LGHNA and CDR2 YNFKEQ. The CDR3 is CASSQEGGYNQPQHF. The CDR3 nucleotides are TGTGCCAGCAGCCAAGAGGGGGGTTACAATCAGCCCCAGCATTTT.

This clone was observed a few times. CDR3 sequence: CASSGAGDGYEQYF. The CDR3 DNA is TGTGCCAGCAGTGGGGCGGGAGATGGGTACGAGCAGTACTTC. The rearrangement uses TRBV6-1 and TRBJ2-7; 7 bases align to TRBD2. V was pared by 4 bases and J by 4 bases, with 7 bases of the junction left unmatched. This CDR3 has 14 amino acids. CDR1 MNHNS and CDR2 SASEGT come from the germline V gene.

The chain links TRBV29-1 to TRBJ2-5; 7 bases are a match to TRBD1. The J call may be wrong; the DNA end is better matched by TRBJ2-7. The CDR3 has 13 amino acids. The V gene's germline CDR1 is SQVTM and CDR2 ANQGSEA. The DNA of the CDR3 is TGCAGCGTTATCCGGGACAGCCCTTACGAGCAGTACTTC. Protein product: CSVIRDSPYEQYF.